This T cell receptor beta chain derives from a study of early T cells in non-severe SARS-CoV-2 infection. TCRdb re-called the 5' RACE reads with MiXCR, one entry per CDR3 protein. Of about 46,000 distinct CDR3 sequences in the sample, about 5.2% were seen once. This clonotype has a count of ten or more. The germline gives CDR1 SNHLY, CDR2 FYNNEI. This CDR3 has 11 residues. Between the trimmed V and J ends, which lost 6 bases and 2 bases, there was a span of 3 bases. The sequenced sample was whole blood, obtained at baseline. The TCR comes from an adult who was a healthcare worker with PCR-confirmed SARS-CoV-2 infection or an uninfected control (not recorded which). V gene TRBV2 combines with J gene TRBJ2-3; D is unclear. The CDR3: CASRVTDTQYF. The DNA for the CDR3 is TGTGCCAGCAGAGTCACAGATACGCAGTATTTT. Full variable domain (outside the CDR3, taken from reference TRBV2 and TRBJ2-3): EPEVTQTPSHQVTQMGQEVILRCVPISNHLYFYWYRQILGQKVEFLVSFYNNEISEKSEIFDDQFSVERPDGSNFTLKIRSTKLEDSAMYFCASRVTDTQYFGPGTRLTVL.